The 26 T cell receptor beta chains reported below all come from one sample, sequenced in a study of blood T cell repertoires in COVID-19. The protocol was immunoSEQ multiplex PCR, while the TCRdb copy is restricted to in-frame clones and leaves out a portion. This table holds a few hundred thousand clones, 86% found once. Sequences were obtained from peripheral blood. Receptor source: a man aged 50-59 years with acute or convalescent COVID-19.

The rearrangement uses TRBV6-5 and TRBJ2-3; unclear D gene. The ends were cut back, 4 bases at V and 1 base at J, with 6 bases in the middle. This CDR3 is built from 13 residues. Germline V CDR1 and CDR2: MNHEY, SVGAGI. Here the CDR3 reads CASSSPGTDTQYF. CDR3 nucleotide sequence: TGTGCCAGCAGTTCCCCCGGCACAGATACGCAGTATTTT.

The chain links TRBV7-9 to TRBJ1-1; no reliable D call. From germline, CDR1 is SEHNR and CDR2 FQNEAQ (reference sequence). Trimming stripped 7 bases from V and 7 bases from J, with 19 bases between. This CDR3 region has 14 residues. The CDR3 nucleotides read TGTGCCAGCACCCTCTTTCCCGGGAACCATGAAGCTTTCTTT. This sequence encodes CASTLFPGNHEAFF. Supplemented by reference TRBV7-9 and TRBJ1-1, the full variable domain reads DTGVSQNPRHKITKRGQNVTFRCDPISEHNRLYWYRQTLGQGPEFLTYFQNEAQLEKSRLLSDRFSAERPKGSFSTLEIQRTEQGDSAMYLCASTLFPGNHEAFFGQGTRLTVV.

A single count supports this clone. The V gene is TRBV2, the J gene TRBJ2-3; possible D gene TRBD1, 5 bases. Trimming removed 6 bases at V and 2 bases at J, with 9 bases between. In germline, CDR1 is SNHLY, CDR2 FYNNEI. The CDR3 is made up of 13 amino acids. CDR3 coding DNA: TGTGCCAGCAGAACGGACAACACAGATACGCAGTATTTT. Amino acid sequence: CASRTDNTDTQYF.

The genes are TRBV5-1 and TRBJ2-5; TRBD1 aligns across 9 bases. CDR1 SGHRS and CDR2 YFSETQ come from the germline V gene. J lost 5 bases, V lost 7 bases, and 9 bases had no gene match. The CDR3 sequence is 14 residues long. CDR3 protein: CASQLGTGIETQYF. Written as DNA, the CDR3 is TGCGCCAGCCAGCTCGGGACAGGGATTGAGACCCAGTACTTC.

This chain joins TRBV3-1 (or the pseudogene TRBV3-2) and TRBJ2-5; D is possibly TRBD2 (5 bases). Trimming removed 3 bases at V and 5 bases at J, with 19 bases between. The CDR3 contains 16 residues. The germline CDR1 and CDR2 sequences are LGHDT and YNNKEL (reference sequence). CDR3 sequence reads: CASSQRFGVKRETQYF. Here the CDR3 DNA reads TGTGCCAGCAGCCAGAGATTCGGGGTTAAGCGGGAGACCCAGTACTTC.

The chain employs TRBV7-2 and TRBJ1-1; TRBD1 matches at 8 bases. CDR1 and CDR2 (germline): SGHTA, FQGNSA. This CDR3 region has 16 residues. The V and J ends lost 4 bases and 5 bases, in that order; junction bases with no gene match: 12. The CDR3 DNA is TGTGCCAGCAGCTCTCAGGTGGGACAGGCTTCTACTGAAGCTTTCTTT. Protein product: CASSSQVGQASTEAFF. Complete variable domain (other parts from reference TRBV7-2 and TRBJ1-1): GAGVSQSPSNKVTEKGKDVELRCDPISGHTALYWYRQSLGQGLEFLIYFQGNSAPDKSGLPSDRFSAERTGGSVSTLTIQRTQQEDSAVYLCASSSQVGQASTEAFFGQGTRLTVV.

V usage is TRBV19 and J usage is TRBJ2-2; 16 nucleotides agree with TRBD2. The CDR3 is made up of 17 amino acids. J was trimmed by 7 bases and V by 5 bases; bases with no gene match: 7. Germline V gives CDR1 LNHDA, CDR2 SQIVND (reference sequence). CDR3 coding DNA: TGTGCCAGTAGTCTGGGACTAGCGGGGGGGCCTGGCGGGGAGCTGTTTTTT. Its translation: CASSLGLAGGPGGELFF. The full variable domain, in which reference TRBV19 and TRBJ2-2 provide the parts outside the CDR3, is DGGITQSPKYLFRKEGQNVTLSCEQNLNHDAMYWYRQDPGQGLRLIYYSQIVNDFQKGDIAEGYSVSREKKESFPLTVTSAQKNPTAFYLCASSLGLAGGPGGELFFGEGSRLTVL.

The chain uses TRBV5-1 and TRBJ2-1, with a weak D call TRBD1 (6 bases). This CDR3 is built from 16 residues. Per the germline V gene, CDR1 is SGHRS and CDR2 is YFSETQ. Trimming took 0 bases from V and 6 from J, leaving 16 bases between them. CDR3 DNA sequence: TGCGCCAGCAGCTTGGCCCCGGGGACACTAAGCAATGAGCAGTTCTTC. Amino acid sequence: CASSLAPGTLSNEQFF.

This chain connects TRBV7-9 to TRBJ1-6; D is unclear. CDR3 size: 14 residues. The germline V and J ends were trimmed by 3 bases and 7 bases, with 10 bases remaining between them. Germline CDR1 and CDR2: SEHNR and FQNEAQ (reference sequence). The CDR3 sequence is CASSFDLVNSPLHF. The CDR3 coding sequence is TGTGCCAGCAGCTTTGACTTGGTGAATTCACCCCTCCACTTT. The full variable domain, in which reference TRBV7-9 and TRBJ1-6 provide the parts outside the CDR3, is DTGVSQNPRHKITKRGQNVTFRCDPISEHNRLYWYRQTLGQGPEFLTYFQNEAQLEKSRLLSDRFSAERPKGSFSTLEIQRTEQGDSAMYLCASSFDLVNSPLHFGNGTRLTVT.

In this sample, this clone turned up once. The rearrangement joins TRBV7-9 to TRBJ1-2, with 8 bases aligning to TRBD1. Germline values: CDR1 SEHNR, CDR2 FQNEAQ (reference sequence). The CDR3 is 14 amino acids. With V trimmed by 2 bases and J by 5 bases, 4 bases remained unmatched. CDR3 bases: TGTGCCAGCAGCTTATATACAGGGGGGTATGGCTACACCTTC. Amino acids: CASSLYTGGYGYTF.

CDR3 in DNA: TGTGCCAGCAGCTTACAGGGTACGGTTGGAAACACCATATATTTT. As protein: CASSLQGTVGNTIYF. This chain joins TRBV7-9 and TRBJ1-3; possibly TRBD1 for D (5 bases). The CDR3 is 15 amino acids. The V end lost 2 bases, the J end lost 3 bases, and 11 bases lay between the germline ends. Germline V CDR1 and CDR2: SEHNR, FQNEAQ (reference sequence).

A note on this clone: This sample also contains other DNA sequences that code for the same CDR3. V usage is TRBV5-1 and J usage is TRBJ1-1; TRBD1 is a possible D gene (6 bases). The CDR3 length is 15 residues. Trimming left V 0 bases short and J 0 bases short, with 9 bases between. The germline CDR1 and CDR2 sequences are SGHRS and YFSETQ. CDR3 sequence: CASSLVGGLNTEAFF. In DNA form, the CDR3 reads TGCGCCAGCAGCTTGGTAGGGGGATTGAACACTGAAGCTTTCTTT.

The chain combines TRBV29-1 with TRBJ1-1, with D hard to call. Germline assignment: CDR1 SQVTM and CDR2 ANQGSEA. This CDR3 comprises 12 residues. The ends were cut back, 5 bases at V and 4 bases at J, with 11 bases in the middle. CDR3: CSVRDVGTEAFF. As DNA, the CDR3 is TGCAGCGTTCGGGATGTTGGCACTGAAGCTTTCTTT.

The chain is built from TRBV7-9 and TRBJ1-2; D is unresolved. Germline CDR1 reads SEHNR; CDR2 reads FQNEAQ (reference sequence). Between the trimmed V and J ends, which lost 3 bases and 4 bases, there was a span of 9 bases. This CDR3 has 13 residues. The CDR3 region is CASSLGGFYGYTF. The CDR3 DNA follows: TGTGCCAGCAGCTTGGGAGGGTTCTATGGCTACACCTTC. Combining the CDR3 with reference TRBV7-9 and TRBJ1-2 gives the whole variable domain DTGVSQNPRHKITKRGQNVTFRCDPISEHNRLYWYRQTLGQGPEFLTYFQNEAQLEKSRLLSDRFSAERPKGSFSTLEIQRTEQGDSAMYLCASSLGGFYGYTFGSGTRLTVV.

This rearrangement joins TRBV7-6 to TRBJ1-1; 7 positions match TRBD1. V shed 1 base and J 1 base; nucleotides not matched to a gene: 9. CDR1 SGHVS and CDR2 FNYEAQ come from the germline V gene. This CDR3 has 17 amino acids. The CDR3 reads CASSLVRAGGKNTEAFF. DNA of the CDR3: TGTGCCAGCAGCTTAGTTCGGGCAGGGGGGAAGAACACTGAAGCTTTCTTT. Using reference TRBV7-6 and TRBJ1-1 for the parts outside the CDR3, the full variable domain is GAGVSQSPRYKVTKRGQDVALRCDPISGHVSLYWYRQALGQGPEFLTYFNYEAQQDKSGLPNDRFSAERPEGSISTLTIQRTEQRDSAMYRCASSLVRAGGKNTEAFFGQGTRLTVV.

The chain links TRBV14 to TRBJ2-1; TRBD1 matches 8 bases. The CDR3 is 17 amino acids. Unmatched junction bases numbered 9, after V lost 0 bases and J lost 5 bases. Germline assignment: CDR1 SGHDN and CDR2 FVKESK. CDR3 in amino acids: CASSQDLARGLNNEQFF. CDR3 in DNA: TGTGCCAGCAGCCAAGATCTAGCCAGGGGGCTTAACAATGAGCAGTTCTTC.

This chain uses TRBV20-1 with TRBJ1-2; tentatively, D is TRBD1 (6 bases). There are 11 residues in the CDR3. Per the germline V gene, CDR1 is DFQATT and CDR2 is SNEGSKA (reference sequence). The V gene lost 5 bases and the J gene lost 4 bases, with 8 bases spanning the gap. The CDR3 sequence: CSAGGAYGYTF. Written as DNA, the CDR3 is TGCAGTGCTGGGGGGGCCTATGGCTACACCTTC.

This CDR3 reads CASSIPNRYQPQHF. The CDR3 DNA follows: TGTGCCAGTAGTATACCTAACAGGTATCAGCCCCAGCATTTT. The rearrangement joins TRBV19 to TRBJ1-5; D possibly corresponds to TRBD1 (5 bases). The germline V gene encodes CDR1 LNHDA and CDR2 SQIVND (reference sequence). There are 14 residues in the CDR3. V was clipped by 2 bases and J by 5 bases, with 10 bases between them.

This chain connects TRBV6-5 to TRBJ1-6, with TRBD1 matching 7 bases. This CDR3 spans 14 amino acids. Trimming removed 7 bases from V and 6 bases from J; junction bases left unmatched: 6. Germline V lookup: CDR1 MNHEY, CDR2 SVGAGI. For the CDR3, the DNA is TGTGCCAGCACCGGCGGGACAGTTAATTCACCCCTCCACTTT. Translated: CASTGGTVNSPLHF.

V and J are TRBV10-3 and TRBJ1-5; 9 bases fit TRBD1. Germline lookup yields CDR1 ENHRY and CDR2 SYGVKD. The CDR3 is made up of 17 amino acids. The trim removed 2 bases at V and 2 bases at J, leaving 7 bases unmatched. For the CDR3, the DNA is TGTGCCATCAGTGAGGGACAGGGGAAAAGGGGCAATCAGCCCCAGCATTTT. Amino acids: CAISEGQGKRGNQPQHF.

The V gene is TRBV2, the J gene TRBJ1-1; the D gene is possibly TRBD1 (6 bases). Trimming removed 7 bases from V and 3 bases from J, with 15 bases in between. Germline V gene data show CDR1 as SNHLY and CDR2 as FYNNEI. CDR3 length: 14 residues. The CDR3 coding sequence is TGTGCCAGCACCGCGCAGGGGTCGGACACTGAAGCTTTCTTT. Translation gives CASTAQGSDTEAFF.

The genes are TRBV5-1 and TRBJ1-5; TRBD1 agrees at 8 bases. The V gene's germline CDR1 is SGHRS and CDR2 YFSETQ. V shed 8 bases and J 9 bases; nucleotides not matched to a gene: 7. The CDR3 spans 12 residues. The CDR3 loop is CARRTGKGPQHF. The DNA of the CDR3 is TGCGCCAGGAGGACAGGGAAGGGGCCCCAGCATTTT.

The chain carries TRBV6-5 and TRBJ1-2; D uncertain. CDR3 size: 11 residues. Germline CDR1 and CDR2: MNHEY and SVGAGI. Trimming took off 6 bases at V and 7 bases at J, with 9 bases between the two ends. The CDR3 DNA reads as TGTGCCAGCAGAAATACGGTTGGCTACACCTTC. Translating gives CASRNTVGYTF.

The rearrangement uses TRBV2 and TRBJ1-6; 7 bases are shared with TRBD1. The CDR3 loop spans 12 amino acids. With 5 bases clipped from V and 18 bases from J, the junction kept 10 bases outside the gene matches. The germline V gene encodes CDR1 SNHLY and CDR2 FYNNEI. Here the CDR3 DNA reads TGTGCCAGCAGTTCTACAGGGGCCCTCTCCCACTTT. Translated: CASSSTGALSHF.

This clone was counted once. V usage is TRBV19 and J usage is TRBJ1-2; TRBD1 matches at 10 bases. V lost 6 bases to trimming and J lost 8 bases; unmatched junction nucleotides: 12. Germline lookup yields CDR1 LNHDA and CDR2 SQIVND (reference sequence). The CDR3 consists of 15 residues. This CDR3 reads CASSLPGQGKGGYTF. CDR3 bases: TGTGCCAGTAGCTTACCGGGACAGGGGAAAGGCGGCTACACCTTC.

This rearrangement joins TRBV5-4 to TRBJ2-1; 12 nucleotides align to TRBD2. The germline gives CDR1 SGHNT, CDR2 YYREEE (reference sequence). V lost 10 bases and J lost 7; bases outside the gene matches: 12. The CDR3 consists of 15 residues. In nucleotides, the CDR3 is TGTGCCGGTAGACTAGCGGGGGAAGTGGGGAATGAGCAGTTCTTC. It translates to CAGRLAGEVGNEQFF.